The T cell receptor (beta chain) described here comes from a study of blood T cell repertoires in COVID-19. This table comes from immunoSEQ multiplex PCR, and its TCRdb copy is limited to in-frame clones, with some not included. The table lists about 320,000 clones, approximately 91% of them singletons, with around 4.8% in the top ten. The clonotype comes from a man between 60 and 70 years old who had recovered from COVID-19. The sample was PBMCs or T cells enriched from blood (not recorded which).

DNA of the CDR3: TGTGCCAGCAGCTTAGTGTTGGGACAGGGGGCTTATGAAGCTTTCTTT. It translates to CASSLVLGQGAYEAFF. The genes are TRBV7-9 and TRBJ1-1, with 12 bases lining up with TRBD1. CDR1 SEHNR and CDR2 FQNEAQ come from the germline V gene (reference sequence). J was trimmed by 7 bases and V by 1 base; bases with no gene match: 7. This CDR3 has 16 amino acids.